These 21 T cell receptor beta chains were sequenced from one sample in a study of blood T cell repertoires in COVID-19. Only in-frame clones appear in the TCRdb table, and some are missing; sequencing was by immunoSEQ multiplex PCR. This repertoire shows about 360,000 clones, about 87% found once; its top ten account for around 1.9%. The specimen sequenced was PBMCs or T cells enriched from blood (not recorded which). The receptors originated from a man aged 35 to 55 in a cohort exposed to, infected with or recovered from COVID-19 (not recorded which).

This clone occurred a few times. The chain is built from TRBV2 and TRBJ2-7; a weak D match, TRBD1 (5 bases). V was cut by 8 bases and J by 2 bases, with 10 bases left in between. Germline V gene data show CDR1 as SNHLY and CDR2 as FYNNEI. The CDR3 has 12 residues. CDR3 bases: TGTGCCAGCGGGGCCACTACCTACGAGCAGTACTTC. Translated: CASGATTYEQYF.

The chain couples TRBV7-2 to TRBJ2-2, with 9 bases identical to TRBD2. CDR3 length: 15 amino acids. CDR1 is SGHTA and CDR2 is FQGNSA in the germline V gene. Losses at the gene ends were 5 bases for V and 5 bases for J; bases not matched to a gene: 6. For the CDR3, the DNA is TGTGCCAGCAGCCAAGTGCTAGCGGGAACCGGGGAGCTGTTTTTT. This encodes CASSQVLAGTGELFF.

The chain combines TRBV3-1 (or the pseudogene TRBV3-2) with TRBJ1-1; 9 positions match TRBD1. V shed 0 bases and J 5 bases; nucleotides not matched to a gene: 7. Germline CDR1 reads LGHDT; CDR2 reads YNNKEL (reference sequence). The CDR3 totals 16 residues. The CDR3 here is CASSQDMGTGITEAFF. CDR3 sequence (DNA): TGTGCCAGCAGCCAAGATATGGGGACAGGGATAACTGAAGCTTTCTTT.

V usage is TRBV4-2 and J usage is TRBJ2-3, with 7 bases identical to TRBD2. The trim removed 3 bases at V and 0 bases at J, leaving 9 bases unmatched. Germline V gene lookup returns CDR1 LGHNA and CDR2 YNFKEQ. The CDR3 runs 17 residues. DNA for the CDR3: TGTGCCAGCAGCCAGCCCGGGACTAAGTCTAGCACAGATACGCAGTATTTT. Translated: CASSQPGTKSSTDTQYF.

The V call is TRBV21-1, the J call TRBJ2-1; the D call in the table, TRBD2, was not verified against the DNA. TRBV21-1 is a documented pseudogene. This CDR3 has 13 amino acids. CDR3 bases: TGTGCCAGCATACGAGACTCCTACAATGAGCAGTTCTTC. Translated: CASIRDSYNEQFF.

This sequence joins TRBV6-1 and TRBJ2-3, with 12 nucleotides matching TRBD2. Germline V CDR1 and CDR2: MNHNS, SASEGT. The CDR3 runs 16 residues. V trimming: 3 bases; J trimming: 3 bases; junction bases outside the gene matches: 4. CDR3 sequence (DNA): TGTGCCAGCAGTGACCGAGGGACTAGCGGGACAGATACGCAGTATTTT. It encodes CASSDRGTSGTDTQYF.

V usage is TRBV5-1 and J usage is TRBJ2-6; D unresolved. V was clipped by 2 bases and J by 0 bases, with 15 bases between them. Germline V gene sequence: CDR1 SGHRS, CDR2 YFSETQ. CDR3 length equals 18 residues. The CDR3 loop reads CASSLNLLVGSGANVLTF. CDR3 sequence (DNA): TGCGCCAGCAGCTTAAACCTCCTAGTCGGCTCTGGGGCCAACGTCCTGACTTTC.

The chain links TRBV28 to TRBJ2-5, with 13 bases aligning to TRBD2. The CDR3 is 14 amino acids. V was pared by 5 bases and J by 10 bases, with 7 bases of the junction left unmatched. Germline-derived CDR1 and CDR2 are MDHEN and SYDVKM. CDR3 protein: CASSRGLAGTNQYF. The CDR3 region has the DNA TGTGCCAGCAGTAGGGGACTAGCGGGGACAAACCAGTACTTC.

The chain uses TRBV6-5 and TRBJ1-1; 7 nucleotides align to TRBD1. CDR3 length: 13 amino acids. V shed 7 bases, J shed 5 bases, and the junction held 7 bases outside the gene matches. The germline gives CDR1 MNHEY, CDR2 SVGAGI. CDR3 loop: CASTRQGGTEAFF. In DNA, the CDR3 is TGTGCCAGCACTAGACAGGGTGGTACTGAAGCTTTCTTT.

This chain links TRBV7-9 with TRBJ2-7; TRBD1 matches 7 bases. There are 14 residues in the CDR3. Germline-derived CDR1 and CDR2 are SEHNR and FQNEAQ (reference sequence). V lost 5 bases to trimming and J lost 3 bases; unmatched junction nucleotides: 7. CDR3 protein: CASSRRQGIYEQYF. The CDR3 region has the DNA TGTGCCAGCAGCCGACGACAGGGTATCTACGAGCAGTACTTC.

The rearrangement uses TRBV5-1 and TRBJ1-1; 7 bases are a match to TRBD1. V shed 4 bases, J shed 6 bases, and the junction held 6 bases outside the gene matches. This CDR3 has 13 amino acids. Germline lookup yields CDR1 SGHRS and CDR2 YFSETQ. CDR3 in DNA: TGCGCCAGCAGCCAGGGGGGAGTCTCTGAAGCTTTCTTT. Amino acids: CASSQGGVSEAFF. The full variable domain, with the rest looked up from reference TRBV5-1 and TRBJ1-1, is KAGVTQTPRYLIKTRGQQVTLSCSPISGHRSVSWYQQTPGQGLQFLFEYFSETQRNKGNFPGRFSGRQFSNSRSEMNVSTLELGDSALYLCASSQGGVSEAFFGQGTRLTVV.

The rearrangement links TRBV2 to TRBJ1-1; TRBD1 matches 8 bases. The length of the CDR3 is 15 residues. Germline loops: CDR1 SNHLY, CDR2 FYNNEI. The V segment lost 6 bases and the J segment 1 base; nucleotides outside the gene matches: 7. This CDR3 is CASRRETGENTEAFF. For the CDR3, the DNA is TGTGCCAGCAGACGAGAGACAGGGGAGAACACTGAAGCTTTCTTT.

The chain couples TRBV5-8 to TRBJ2-5, with a tentative D call TRBD1 (6 bases). Germline CDR1 is SGHTS and CDR2 is YDEGEE. This CDR3 has 16 amino acids. V was pared by 5 bases and J by 2 bases, with 19 bases between. The CDR3 DNA is TGTGCCAGCAGGAATTTCAGGCGGACAGTTCAAGAGACCCAGTACTTC. This gives the protein CASRNFRRTVQETQYF.

This chain connects TRBV6-2 or TRBV6-3 to TRBJ1-1; D remains ambiguous. CDR1 and CDR2 from the germline V gene are MNHEY and SVGEGT. V lost 2 bases to trimming and J lost 6 bases, with 13 bases between them. There are 14 residues in the CDR3. CDR3 sequence reads: CASSYTTNGAEAFF. The CDR3 DNA follows: TGTGCCAGCAGTTACACCACAAACGGGGCTGAAGCTTTCTTT.

The chain carries TRBV14 and TRBJ2-1; unclear D gene. Trimming left V 0 bases short and J 0 bases short, with 9 bases between. The CDR3 sequence is 16 residues long. The germline V gene encodes CDR1 SGHDN and CDR2 FVKESK. The CDR3: CASSQDRRSSYNEQFF. The CDR3 DNA follows: TGTGCCAGCAGCCAAGATCGGCGGAGCTCCTACAATGAGCAGTTCTTC.

This rearrangement joins TRBV28 to TRBJ1-5, with TRBD1 as a possible D gene (6 bases). CDR1 MDHEN and CDR2 SYDVKM come from the germline V gene. The V gene lost 6 bases and the J gene lost 1 base, with 13 bases spanning the gap. The CDR3 runs 15 residues. The CDR3, as DNA: TGTGCCAGCAGCACTGGGGGGGCGAGCAATCAGCCCCAGCATTTT. It encodes CASSTGGASNQPQHF.

There are a few counts of this clone. The chain is built from TRBV11-2 and TRBJ1-4; no clear D. From germline, CDR1 is SGHAT and CDR2 FQNNGV. The V gene lost 0 bases and the J gene lost 6 bases, with 11 bases spanning the gap. This CDR3 is built from 15 residues. CDR3 region: CASSLDGVGYEKLFF. DNA for the CDR3: TGTGCCAGCAGCTTAGACGGGGTGGGTTATGAAAAACTGTTTTTT.

The chain uses TRBV3-1 (or the pseudogene TRBV3-2) and TRBJ1-4; 7 bases align to TRBD1. The CDR3 sequence is 13 residues long. Trimming took 3 bases from V and 7 from J; bases not matched to a gene: 2. The germline CDR1 and CDR2 sequences are LGHDT and YNNKEL (reference sequence). The CDR3 protein is CASSQTGLEKLFF. The CDR3 bases are TGTGCCAGCAGCCAGACAGGGCTTGAAAAACTGTTTTTT.

The rearrangement uses TRBV27 and TRBJ1-3; 8 bases fit TRBD1. Per germline, CDR1 MNHEY and CDR2 SMNVEV (reference sequence). The CDR3 has 15 residues. The V segment lost 4 bases and the J segment 0 bases; nucleotides outside the gene matches: 2. CDR3: CASSSTGGSGNTIYF. The CDR3 bases are TGTGCCAGCAGTTCAACAGGGGGCTCTGGAAACACCATATATTTT.

This chain uses TRBV10-3 with TRBJ2-3, with 9 nucleotides matching TRBD2. The CDR3 extends over 15 amino acids. V was pared by 3 bases and J by 1 base, with 2 bases of the junction left unmatched. Germline CDR1 ENHRY, CDR2 SYGVKD. CDR3 amino acids: CAISDGLARTDTQYF. For the CDR3, the DNA is TGTGCCATCAGTGATGGACTAGCGCGCACAGATACGCAGTATTTT.

This chain uses TRBV3-1 (or the pseudogene TRBV3-2) with TRBJ2-2; possible D gene TRBD1, 5 bases. The CDR3 consists of 13 residues. Trimming left V 4 bases short and J 5 bases short, with 8 bases between. CDR1 is LGHDT and CDR2 is YNNKEL in the germline V gene (reference sequence). CDR3 DNA sequence: TGTGCCAGCAGCCTCAGGGTAACCGGGGAGCTGTTTTTT. Translated: CASSLRVTGELFF.